This T cell receptor beta chain was identified in a study of T-cell reconstitution after alpha-beta-depleted transplantation in children (dated by TCRdb to about 2016). Notes on the research overall: T-cell immune reconstitution after TCRalphabeta/CD19-depleted allogeneic hematopoietic cell transplantation in children was quantitatively tracked in the study by means of TCR repertoire profiling. What the work shows at the level of the full study, not this receptor alone: The apparently early alphabetaT-cell count recovery about two months after transplant was reportedly dependent on only several hundred rapidly expanded clones derived from non-depleted graft cells. The frequencies of hyperexpanded clones fell over the following months, and after one year, T-cell counts and TCRbeta diversity were mostly attributed to newly produced T cells. In some patients, the high TCRbeta diversity seen at day 60 was put down to recipient T cells and intrathymic progenitors that had survived conditioning.

This clonotype was observed a handful of times. Its recognized antigen is unknown. It has no much larger one-base neighbor in the sample; base qualities were not kept. The treatment or condition tag for this specimen amounts to: allogeneic hematopoietic cell transplantation with graft depleted of TCRalphabeta T cells and CD19 B cells. Transplant recipients were children who received TCRalphabeta/CD19-depleted allogeneic hematopoietic cell grafts. The method behind the library was PCR. TCRdb names Illumina HiSeq 2500 as the instrument used. Molecular barcoding was employed in the preparation of TCR libraries, with unique molecular identifiers being used to normalize TCRbeta repertoire quantification. TCRdb passed the public sequencing reads through fastp at Q25 and MiXCR, retaining productive beta sequences. One record per CDR3 amino acid sequence lists the most common genes and DNA. This sample holds under 400,000 distinct CDR3 sequences; approximately 23% were observed only once. The ten largest make up about 10% of the sample.

The CDR1 and CDR2 encoded by the germline V gene are SGHRS and YFSETQ. From the cysteine up to the phenylalanine, the CDR3 has a length of 13 residues. Only the CDR3 DNA is retained, 39 bases long and in frame from the first base. Trimming takes 1 base off V and 8 bases off J; junction bases not matched to a gene: 2. The sequencing used PBMCs, mostly from graft donor cells, collected 180 days after TCRalphabeta/CD19-depleted stem cell transplant. The sequence came from a male patient aged 10 to 17 who had a stem cell transplant for acute lymphoblastic leukemia, so the T cells may come from the graft donor. The rearrangement combines TRBV5-1 with TRBJ2-1; 8 junctional bases match TRBD2. The DNA is as follows: TGCGCCAGCAGCTTGACGGGAGGGTATGAGCAGTTCTTC. This encodes CASSLTGGYEQFF.